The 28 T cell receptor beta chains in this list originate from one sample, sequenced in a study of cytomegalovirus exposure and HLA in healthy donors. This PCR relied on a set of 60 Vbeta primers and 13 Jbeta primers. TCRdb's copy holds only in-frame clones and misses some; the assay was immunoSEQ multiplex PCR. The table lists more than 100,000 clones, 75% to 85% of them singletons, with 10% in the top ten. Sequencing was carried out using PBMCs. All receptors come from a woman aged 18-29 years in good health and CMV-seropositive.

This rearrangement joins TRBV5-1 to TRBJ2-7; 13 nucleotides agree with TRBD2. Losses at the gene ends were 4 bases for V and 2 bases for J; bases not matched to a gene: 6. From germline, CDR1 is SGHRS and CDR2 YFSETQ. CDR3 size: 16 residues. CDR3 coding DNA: TGCGCCAGCAGCCCGACTAGCGGGAGGAACCCCTACGAGCAGTACTTC. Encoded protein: CASSPTSGRNPYEQYF.

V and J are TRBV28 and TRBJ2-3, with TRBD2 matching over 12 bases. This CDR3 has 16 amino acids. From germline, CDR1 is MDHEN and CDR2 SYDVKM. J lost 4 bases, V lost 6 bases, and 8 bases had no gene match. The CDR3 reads CASSQGLAGGPDTQYF. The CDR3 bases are TGTGCCAGCAGCCAGGGCCTAGCGGGAGGGCCAGATACGCAGTATTTT.

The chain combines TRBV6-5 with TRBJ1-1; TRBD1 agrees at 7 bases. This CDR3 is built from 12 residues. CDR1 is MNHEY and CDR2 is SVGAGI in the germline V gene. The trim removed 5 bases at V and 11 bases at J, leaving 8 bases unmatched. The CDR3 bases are TGTGCCAGCAGTCAGGTGGGACAGCCGGCTTTCTTT. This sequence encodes CASSQVGQPAFF.

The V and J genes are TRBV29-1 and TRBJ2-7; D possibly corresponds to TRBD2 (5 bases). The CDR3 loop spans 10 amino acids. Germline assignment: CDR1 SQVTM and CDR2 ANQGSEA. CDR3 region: CRGASYEQYF. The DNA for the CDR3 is TGCAGGGGAGCCTCCTACGAGCAGTACTTC.

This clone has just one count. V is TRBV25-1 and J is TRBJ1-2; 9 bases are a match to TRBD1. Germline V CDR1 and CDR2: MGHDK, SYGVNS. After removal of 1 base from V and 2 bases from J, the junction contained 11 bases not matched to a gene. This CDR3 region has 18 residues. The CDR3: CASSELVEDRGPNYGYTF. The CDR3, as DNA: TGTGCCAGCAGTGAATTGGTCGAGGACAGGGGACCAAACTATGGCTACACCTTC.

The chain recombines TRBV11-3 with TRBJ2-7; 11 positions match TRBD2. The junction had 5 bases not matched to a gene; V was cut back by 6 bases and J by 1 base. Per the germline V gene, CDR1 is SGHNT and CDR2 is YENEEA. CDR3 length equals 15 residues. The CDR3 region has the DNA TGTGCCAGCAGTACTACTAGCGGGAGTTCCTACGAGCAGTACTTC. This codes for CASSTTSGSSYEQYF.

This CDR3 reads CASSVDWNTGELFF. For the CDR3, the DNA is TGTGCCAGCAGCGTGGACTGGAACACCGGGGAGCTGTTTTTT. The chain links TRBV5-4 to TRBJ2-2; possible D gene TRBD2, 5 bases. V gave up 4 bases and J gave up 1 base, with 8 bases separating them. Germline-derived CDR1 and CDR2 are SGHNT and YYREEE (reference sequence). The CDR3 extends over 14 amino acids.

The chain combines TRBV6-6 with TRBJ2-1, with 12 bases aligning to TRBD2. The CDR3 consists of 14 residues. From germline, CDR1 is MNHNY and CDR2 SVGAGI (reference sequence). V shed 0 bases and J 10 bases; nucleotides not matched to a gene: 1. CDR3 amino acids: CASSYSLAGGEQFF. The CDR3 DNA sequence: TGTGCCAGCAGTTACTCGCTAGCGGGGGGGGAGCAGTTCTTC.

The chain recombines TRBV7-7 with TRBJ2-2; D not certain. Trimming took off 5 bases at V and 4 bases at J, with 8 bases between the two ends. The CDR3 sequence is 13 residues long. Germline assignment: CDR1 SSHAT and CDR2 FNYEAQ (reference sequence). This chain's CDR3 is CASSPQFTGELFF. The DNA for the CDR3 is TGTGCCAGCAGCCCCCAATTCACCGGGGAGCTGTTTTTT.

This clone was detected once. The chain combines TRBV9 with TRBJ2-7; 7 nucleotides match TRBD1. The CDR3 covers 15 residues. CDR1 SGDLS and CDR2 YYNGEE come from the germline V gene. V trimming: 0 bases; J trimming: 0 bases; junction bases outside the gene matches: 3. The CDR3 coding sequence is TGTGCCAGCAGCGTAGCAGGGGGTACCTCCTACGAGCAGTACTTC. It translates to CASSVAGGTSYEQYF.

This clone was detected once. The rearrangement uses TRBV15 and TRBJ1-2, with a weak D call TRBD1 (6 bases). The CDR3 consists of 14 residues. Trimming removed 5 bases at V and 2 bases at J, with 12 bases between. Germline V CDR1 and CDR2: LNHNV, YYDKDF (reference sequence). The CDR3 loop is CATSEPGQNYGYTF. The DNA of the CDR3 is TGTGCCACCAGCGAGCCGGGACAAAACTATGGCTACACCTTC. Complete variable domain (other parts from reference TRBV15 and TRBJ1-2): DAMVIQNPRYQVTQFGKPVTLSCSQTLNHNVMYWYQQKSSQAPKLLFHYYDKDFNNEADTPDNFQSRRPNTSFCFLDIRSPGLGDTAMYLCATSEPGQNYGYTFGSGTRLTVV.

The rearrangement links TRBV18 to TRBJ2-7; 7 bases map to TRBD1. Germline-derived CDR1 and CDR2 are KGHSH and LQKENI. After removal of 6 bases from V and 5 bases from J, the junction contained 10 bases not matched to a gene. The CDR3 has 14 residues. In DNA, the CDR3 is TGTGCCAGCTCTGCTCTAACAGGGGTGAACGAGCAGTACTTC. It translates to CASSALTGVNEQYF.

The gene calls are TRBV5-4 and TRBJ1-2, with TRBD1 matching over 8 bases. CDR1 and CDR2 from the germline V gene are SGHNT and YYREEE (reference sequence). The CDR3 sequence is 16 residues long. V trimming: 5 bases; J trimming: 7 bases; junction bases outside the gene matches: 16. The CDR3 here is CASRTTKDRAESGYTF. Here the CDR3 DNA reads TGTGCCAGCAGAACAACCAAGGACAGGGCCGAATCTGGCTACACCTTC.

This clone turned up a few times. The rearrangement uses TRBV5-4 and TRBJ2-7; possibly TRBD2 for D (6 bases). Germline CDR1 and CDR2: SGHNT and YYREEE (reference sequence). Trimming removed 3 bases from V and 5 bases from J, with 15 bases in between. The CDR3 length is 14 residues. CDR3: CASSSDGGSHEQYF. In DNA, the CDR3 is TGTGCCAGCAGCTCGGATGGAGGGAGCCACGAGCAGTACTTC.

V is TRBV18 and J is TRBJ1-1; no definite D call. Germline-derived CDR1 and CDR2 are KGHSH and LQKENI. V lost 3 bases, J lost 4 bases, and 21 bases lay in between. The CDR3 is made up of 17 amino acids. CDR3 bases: TGTGCCAGCTCACCGAGGAATACCGGTTCCTTGGGCACTGAAGCTTTCTTT. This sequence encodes CASSPRNTGSLGTEAFF.

In nucleotides, the CDR3 is TGTGCCAGCACTAAGACAGGGTTGGGGGAGACCCAGTACTTC. It yields the protein CASTKTGLGETQYF. The rearrangement joins TRBV6-5 to TRBJ2-5; TRBD1 matches 7 bases. Germline values: CDR1 MNHEY, CDR2 SVGAGI. V was pared by 7 bases and J by 5 bases, with 10 bases of the junction left unmatched. There are 14 residues in the CDR3.

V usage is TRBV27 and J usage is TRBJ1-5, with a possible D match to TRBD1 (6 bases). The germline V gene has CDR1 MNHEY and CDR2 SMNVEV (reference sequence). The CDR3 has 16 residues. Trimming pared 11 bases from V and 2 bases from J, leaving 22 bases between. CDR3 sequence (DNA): TGTGCCTCCAAGCCAGAGGGGGGGTACGGCAATCAGCCCCAGCATTTT. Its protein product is CASKPEGGYGNQPQHF.

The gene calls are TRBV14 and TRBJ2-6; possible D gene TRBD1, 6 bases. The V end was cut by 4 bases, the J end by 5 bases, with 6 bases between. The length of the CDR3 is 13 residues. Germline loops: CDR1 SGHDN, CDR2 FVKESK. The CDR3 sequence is CASSRDRANVLTF. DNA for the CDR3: TGTGCCAGCAGCCGGGACAGGGCCAACGTCCTGACTTTC. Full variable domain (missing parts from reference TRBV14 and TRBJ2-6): EAGVTQFPSHSVIEKGQTVTLRCDPISGHDNLYWYRRVMGKEIKFLLHFVKESKQDESGMPNNRFLAERTGGTYSTLKVQPAELEDSGVYFCASSRDRANVLTFGAGSRLTVL.

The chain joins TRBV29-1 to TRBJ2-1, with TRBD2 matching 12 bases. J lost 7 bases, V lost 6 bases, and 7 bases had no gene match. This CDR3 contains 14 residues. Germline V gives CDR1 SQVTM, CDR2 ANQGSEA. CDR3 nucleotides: TGCAGCGTGTTACCCGGGACTAGCGGGAATGAGCAGTTCTTC. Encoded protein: CSVLPGTSGNEQFF.

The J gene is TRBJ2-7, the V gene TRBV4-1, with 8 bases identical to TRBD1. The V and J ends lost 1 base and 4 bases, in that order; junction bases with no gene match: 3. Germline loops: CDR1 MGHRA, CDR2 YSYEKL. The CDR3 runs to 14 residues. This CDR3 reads CASSQVHRGYEQYF. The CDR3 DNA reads TGCGCCAGCAGCCAAGTTCACAGGGGGTACGAGCAGTACTTC.

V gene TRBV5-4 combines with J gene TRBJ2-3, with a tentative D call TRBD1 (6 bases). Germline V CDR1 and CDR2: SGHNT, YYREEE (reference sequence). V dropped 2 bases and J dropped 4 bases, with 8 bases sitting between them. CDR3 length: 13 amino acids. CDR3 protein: CASSFEGADTQYF. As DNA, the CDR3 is TGTGCCAGCAGCTTTGAGGGGGCAGATACGCAGTATTTT.

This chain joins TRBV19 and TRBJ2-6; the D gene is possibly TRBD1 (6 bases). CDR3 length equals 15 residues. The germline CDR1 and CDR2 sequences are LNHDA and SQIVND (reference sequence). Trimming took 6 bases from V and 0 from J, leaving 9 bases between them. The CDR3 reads CASRVDSSGANVLTF. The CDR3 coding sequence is TGTGCCAGTAGGGTGGACAGCTCTGGGGCCAACGTCCTGACTTTC.

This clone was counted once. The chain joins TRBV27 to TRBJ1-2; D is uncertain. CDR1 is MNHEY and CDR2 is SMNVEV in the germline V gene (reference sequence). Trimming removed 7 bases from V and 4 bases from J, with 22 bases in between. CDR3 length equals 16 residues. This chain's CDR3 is CASTPGSSGARYGYTF. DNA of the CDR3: TGTGCCAGCACCCCGGGTTCGAGCGGAGCCCGCTATGGCTACACCTTC.

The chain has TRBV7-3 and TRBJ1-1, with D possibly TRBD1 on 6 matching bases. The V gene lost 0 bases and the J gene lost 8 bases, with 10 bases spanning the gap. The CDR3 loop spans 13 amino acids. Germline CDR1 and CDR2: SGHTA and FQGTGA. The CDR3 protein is CASSLTGTGEAFF. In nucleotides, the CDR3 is TGTGCCAGCAGCTTAACTGGAACAGGGGAAGCTTTCTTT.

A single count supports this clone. The CDR3 sequence: CASTAGRQETQYF. In nucleotides, the CDR3 is TGTGCCAGCACTGCGGGGCGCCAAGAGACCCAGTACTTC. The chain joins TRBV2 to TRBJ2-5; a possible D gene is TRBD2 (6 bases). V gave up 7 bases and J gave up 1 base, with 10 bases separating them. This CDR3 has 13 amino acids. CDR1 and CDR2 (germline): SNHLY, FYNNEI.

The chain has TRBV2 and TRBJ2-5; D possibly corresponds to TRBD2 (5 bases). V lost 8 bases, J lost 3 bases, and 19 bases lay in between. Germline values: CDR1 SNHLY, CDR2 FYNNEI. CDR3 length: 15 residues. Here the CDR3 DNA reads TGTGCCAGCCGGATTAGCGAGGCACGAAAAGAGACCCAGTACTTC. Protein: CASRISEARKETQYF.

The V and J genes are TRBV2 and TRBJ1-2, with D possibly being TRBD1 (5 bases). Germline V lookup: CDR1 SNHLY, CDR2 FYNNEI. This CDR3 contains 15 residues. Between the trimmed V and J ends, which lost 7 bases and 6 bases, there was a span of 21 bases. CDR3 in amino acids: CASKGGLRGGDGYTF. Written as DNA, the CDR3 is TGTGCCAGCAAAGGAGGATTGCGGGGAGGGGATGGCTACACCTTC.

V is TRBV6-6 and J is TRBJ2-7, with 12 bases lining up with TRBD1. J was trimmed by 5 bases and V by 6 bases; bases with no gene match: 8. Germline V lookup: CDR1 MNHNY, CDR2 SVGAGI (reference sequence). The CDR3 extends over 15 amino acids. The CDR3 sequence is CASRREGQGAHEQYF. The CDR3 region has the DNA TGTGCCAGCAGGCGCGAGGGACAGGGGGCACACGAGCAGTACTTC.